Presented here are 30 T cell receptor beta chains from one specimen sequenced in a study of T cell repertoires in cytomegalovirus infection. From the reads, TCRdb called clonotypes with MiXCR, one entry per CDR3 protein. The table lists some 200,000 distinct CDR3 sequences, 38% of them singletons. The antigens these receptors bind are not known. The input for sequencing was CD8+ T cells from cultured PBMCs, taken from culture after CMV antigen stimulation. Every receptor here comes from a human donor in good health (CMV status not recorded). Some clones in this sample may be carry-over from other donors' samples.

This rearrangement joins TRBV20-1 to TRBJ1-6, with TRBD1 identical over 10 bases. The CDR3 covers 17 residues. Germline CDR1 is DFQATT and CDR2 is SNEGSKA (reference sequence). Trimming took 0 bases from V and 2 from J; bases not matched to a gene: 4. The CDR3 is CSARDRDRGPYNSPLHF. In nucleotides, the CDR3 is TGCAGTGCTAGAGATCGGGACAGGGGACCCTATAATTCACCCCTCCACTTT.

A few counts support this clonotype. The CDR3: CASGLVFDLSSYEQYF. CDR3 nucleotide sequence: TGTGCCAGCGGGCTAGTCTTCGACCTTAGCTCCTACGAGCAGTACTTC. The chain couples TRBV7-9 to TRBJ2-7; no definite D call. The CDR3 covers 16 residues. CDR1 and CDR2 from the germline V gene are SEHNR and FQNEAQ (reference sequence). Trimming took 8 bases from V and 0 from J, leaving 20 bases between them.

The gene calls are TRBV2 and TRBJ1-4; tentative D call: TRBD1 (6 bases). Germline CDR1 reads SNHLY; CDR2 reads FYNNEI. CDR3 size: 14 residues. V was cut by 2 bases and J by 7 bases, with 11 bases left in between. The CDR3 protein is CASSEWGAGEKLFF. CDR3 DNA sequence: TGTGCCAGCAGTGAATGGGGGGCTGGTGAAAAACTGTTTTTT.

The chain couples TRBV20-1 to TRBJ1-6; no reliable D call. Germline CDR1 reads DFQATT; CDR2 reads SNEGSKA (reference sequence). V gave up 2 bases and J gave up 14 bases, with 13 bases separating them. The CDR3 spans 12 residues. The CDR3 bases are TGCAGTGCTAGATCGGACCAGGCATCCCTCCACTTT. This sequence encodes CSARSDQASLHF.

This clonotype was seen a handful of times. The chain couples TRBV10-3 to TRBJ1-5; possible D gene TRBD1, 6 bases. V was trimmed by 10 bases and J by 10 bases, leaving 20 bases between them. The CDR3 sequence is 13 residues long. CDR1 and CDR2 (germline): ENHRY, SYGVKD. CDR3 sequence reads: CATWDTGGGPQHF. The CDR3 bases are TGTGCCACCTGGGACACCGGTGGAGGACCCCAGCATTTT.

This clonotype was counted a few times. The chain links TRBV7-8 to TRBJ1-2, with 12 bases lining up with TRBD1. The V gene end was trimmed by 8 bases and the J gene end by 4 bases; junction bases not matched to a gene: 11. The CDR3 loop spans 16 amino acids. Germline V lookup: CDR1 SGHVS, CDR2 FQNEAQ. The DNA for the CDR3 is TGTGCCAGCTCGGGGACAGGGGGCGCCGCCGGCTATGGCTACACCTTC. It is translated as CASSGTGGAAGYGYTF.

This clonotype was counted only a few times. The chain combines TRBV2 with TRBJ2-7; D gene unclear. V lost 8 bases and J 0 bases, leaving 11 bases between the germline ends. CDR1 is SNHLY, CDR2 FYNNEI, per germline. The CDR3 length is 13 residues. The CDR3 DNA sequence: TGTGCCAGCGGCTCTCCTAGCTCCTACGAGCAGTACTTC. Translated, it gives CASGSPSSYEQYF.

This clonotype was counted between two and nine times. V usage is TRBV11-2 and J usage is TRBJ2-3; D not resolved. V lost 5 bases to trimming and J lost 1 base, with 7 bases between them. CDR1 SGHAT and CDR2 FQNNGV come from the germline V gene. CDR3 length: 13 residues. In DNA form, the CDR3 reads TGTGCCAGCAGCGCCCGACGCACAGATACGCAGTATTTT. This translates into CASSARRTDTQYF.

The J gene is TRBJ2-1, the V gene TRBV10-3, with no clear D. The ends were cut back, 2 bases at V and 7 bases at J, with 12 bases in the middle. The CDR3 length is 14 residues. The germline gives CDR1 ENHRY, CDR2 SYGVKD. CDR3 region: CAISERSARNEQFF. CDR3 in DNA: TGTGCCATCAGTGAGCGATCAGCGAGGAATGAGCAGTTCTTC.

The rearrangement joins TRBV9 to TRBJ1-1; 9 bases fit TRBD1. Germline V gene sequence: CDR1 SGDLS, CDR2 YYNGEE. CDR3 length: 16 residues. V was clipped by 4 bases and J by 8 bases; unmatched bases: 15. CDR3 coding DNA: TGTGCCAGCAGCCCAAGTCCCGGGACAGGGAGAAGAGAAGCTTTCTTT. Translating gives CASSPSPGTGRREAFF.

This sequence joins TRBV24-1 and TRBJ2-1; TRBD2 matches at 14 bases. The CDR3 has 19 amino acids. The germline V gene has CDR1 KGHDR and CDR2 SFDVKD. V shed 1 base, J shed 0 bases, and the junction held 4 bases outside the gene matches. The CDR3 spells CATSDFGLAGGHSYNEQFF. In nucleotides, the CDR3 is TGTGCCACCAGTGATTTCGGACTAGCGGGAGGCCACTCCTACAATGAGCAGTTCTTC.

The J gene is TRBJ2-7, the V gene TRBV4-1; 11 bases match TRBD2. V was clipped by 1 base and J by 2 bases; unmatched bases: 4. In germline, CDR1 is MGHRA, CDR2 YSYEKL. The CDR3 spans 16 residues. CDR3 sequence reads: CASSQGLTSGTYEQYF. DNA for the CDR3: TGCGCCAGCAGCCAAGGATTGACTAGCGGGACCTACGAGCAGTACTTC.

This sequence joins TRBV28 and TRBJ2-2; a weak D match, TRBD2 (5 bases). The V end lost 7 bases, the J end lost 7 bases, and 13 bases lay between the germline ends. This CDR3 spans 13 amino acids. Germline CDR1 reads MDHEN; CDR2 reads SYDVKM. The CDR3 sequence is CASTSGLGGELFF. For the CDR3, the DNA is TGTGCCAGCACCTCGGGATTAGGCGGGGAGCTGTTTTTT. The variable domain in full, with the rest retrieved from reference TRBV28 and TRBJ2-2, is DVKVTQSSRYLVKRTGEKVFLECVQDMDHENMFWYRQDPGLGLRLIYFSYDVKMKEKGDIPEGYSVSREKKERFSLILESASTNQTSMYLCASTSGLGGELFFGEGSRLTVL.

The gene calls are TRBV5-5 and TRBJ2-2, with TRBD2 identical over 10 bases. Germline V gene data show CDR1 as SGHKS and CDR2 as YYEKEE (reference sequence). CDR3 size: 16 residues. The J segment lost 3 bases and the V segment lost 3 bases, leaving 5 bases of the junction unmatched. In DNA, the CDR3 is TGTGCCAGCAGCTCCCCTAGCGGGAGTTACACCGGGGAGCTGTTTTTT. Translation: CASSSPSGSYTGELFF.

DNA of the CDR3: TGTGCCATCAGTGAAATGACTTCCCAGGATATTACGGCCCAGTACTTC. Residues: CAISEMTSQDITAQYF. The V gene is TRBV10-3, the J gene TRBJ2-5; D not certain. The V and J ends lost 3 bases and 9 bases respectively, with 23 bases between them. The CDR3 covers 16 residues. Germline V lookup: CDR1 ENHRY, CDR2 SYGVKD.

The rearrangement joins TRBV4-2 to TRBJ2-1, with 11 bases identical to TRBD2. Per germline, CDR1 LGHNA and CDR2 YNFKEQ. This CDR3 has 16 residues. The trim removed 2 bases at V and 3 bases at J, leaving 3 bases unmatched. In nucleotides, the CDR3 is TGTGCCAGCAGCCAAAATCTAGCGGGAGGCTACAATGAGCAGTTCTTC. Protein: CASSQNLAGGYNEQFF.

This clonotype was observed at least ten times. The CDR3 DNA reads as TGTGCCAGTAGTTCGCCGGGACTAGCGGAGACCCCAGATACGCAGTATTTT. Protein product: CASSSPGLAETPDTQYF. V and J are TRBV19 and TRBJ2-3, with TRBD2 identical over 11 bases. The CDR3 spans 17 residues. Germline assignment: CDR1 LNHDA and CDR2 SQIVND (reference sequence). The J segment lost 4 bases and the V segment lost 5 bases, leaving 11 bases of the junction unmatched.

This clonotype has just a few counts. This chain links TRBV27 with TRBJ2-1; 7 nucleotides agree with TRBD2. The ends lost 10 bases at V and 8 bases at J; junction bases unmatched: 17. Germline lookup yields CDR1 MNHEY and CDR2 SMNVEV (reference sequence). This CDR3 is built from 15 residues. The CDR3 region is CATSTGRKGGDEQFF. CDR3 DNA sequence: TGTGCCACAAGCACCGGCCGGAAGGGAGGGGATGAGCAGTTCTTC.

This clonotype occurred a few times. CDR3 in amino acids: CASSERLGMNTEAFF. The CDR3 DNA reads as TGTGCCAGCAGTGAACGTCTGGGGATGAACACTGAAGCTTTCTTT. This rearrangement joins TRBV2 to TRBJ1-1, with no clear D. Germline V gene lookup returns CDR1 SNHLY and CDR2 FYNNEI. The CDR3 totals 15 residues. V lost 2 bases and J 0 bases, leaving 10 bases between the germline ends. Supplemented by reference TRBV2 and TRBJ1-1, the full variable domain reads EPEVTQTPSHQVTQMGQEVILRCVPISNHLYFYWYRQILGQKVEFLVSFYNNEISEKSEIFDDQFSVERPDGSNFTLKIRSTKLEDSAMYFCASSERLGMNTEAFFGQGTRLTVV.

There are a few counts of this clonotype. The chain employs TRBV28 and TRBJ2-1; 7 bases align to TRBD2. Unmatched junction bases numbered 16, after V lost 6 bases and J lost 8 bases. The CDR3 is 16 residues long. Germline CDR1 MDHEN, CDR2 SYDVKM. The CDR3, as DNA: TGTGCCAGCAGGGACCCGGGAGGTAGGCCTTATGATGAGCAGTTCTTC. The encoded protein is CASRDPGGRPYDEQFF.

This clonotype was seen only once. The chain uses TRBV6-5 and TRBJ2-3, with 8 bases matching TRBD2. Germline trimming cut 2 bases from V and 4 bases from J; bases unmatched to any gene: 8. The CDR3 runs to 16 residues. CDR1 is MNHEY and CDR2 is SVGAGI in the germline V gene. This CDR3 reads CASSYAGRDWPDTQYF. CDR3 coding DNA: TGTGCCAGCAGTTACGCCGGGAGGGACTGGCCAGATACGCAGTATTTT.

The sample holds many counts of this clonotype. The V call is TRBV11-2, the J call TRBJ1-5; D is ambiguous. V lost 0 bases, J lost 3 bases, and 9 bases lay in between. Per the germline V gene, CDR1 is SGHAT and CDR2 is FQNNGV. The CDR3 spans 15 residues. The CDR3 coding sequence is TGTGCCAGCAGCTTAGATCGGGGTTACAATCAGCCCCAGCATTTT. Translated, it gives CASSLDRGYNQPQHF.

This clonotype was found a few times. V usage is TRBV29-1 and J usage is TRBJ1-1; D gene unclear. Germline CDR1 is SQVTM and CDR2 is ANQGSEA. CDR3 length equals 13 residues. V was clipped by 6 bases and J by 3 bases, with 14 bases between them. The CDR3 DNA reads TGCAGCGTCGGAGAGTCGGCCTACACTGAAGCTTTCTTT. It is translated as CSVGESAYTEAFF.

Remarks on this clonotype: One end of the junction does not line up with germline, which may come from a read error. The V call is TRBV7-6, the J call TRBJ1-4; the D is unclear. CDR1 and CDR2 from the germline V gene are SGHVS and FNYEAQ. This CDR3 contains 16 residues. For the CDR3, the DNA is TGTGCCAGCAGCGTCGGAGTGAGGATCTTTAATGAAAAAATGTTTTTT. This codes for CASSVGVRIFNEKMFF.

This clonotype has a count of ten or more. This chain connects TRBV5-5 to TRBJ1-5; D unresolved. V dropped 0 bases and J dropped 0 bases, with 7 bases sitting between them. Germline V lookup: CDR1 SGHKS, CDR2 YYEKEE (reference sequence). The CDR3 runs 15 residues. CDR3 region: CASSLDRISNQPQHF. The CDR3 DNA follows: TGTGCCAGCAGCTTGGATCGGATTAGCAATCAGCCCCAGCATTTT.

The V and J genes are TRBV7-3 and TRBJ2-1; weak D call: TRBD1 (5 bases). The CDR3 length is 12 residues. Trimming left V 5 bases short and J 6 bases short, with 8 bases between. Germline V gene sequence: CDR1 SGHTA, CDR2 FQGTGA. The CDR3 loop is CASSPGINEQFF. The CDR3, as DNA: TGTGCCAGCAGCCCAGGGATCAATGAGCAGTTCTTC.

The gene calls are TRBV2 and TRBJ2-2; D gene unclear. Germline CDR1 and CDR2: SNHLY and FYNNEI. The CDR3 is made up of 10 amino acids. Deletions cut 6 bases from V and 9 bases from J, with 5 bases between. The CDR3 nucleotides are TGTGCCAGCAGAAAGAGGGAGCTGTTTTTT. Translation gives CASRKRELFF.

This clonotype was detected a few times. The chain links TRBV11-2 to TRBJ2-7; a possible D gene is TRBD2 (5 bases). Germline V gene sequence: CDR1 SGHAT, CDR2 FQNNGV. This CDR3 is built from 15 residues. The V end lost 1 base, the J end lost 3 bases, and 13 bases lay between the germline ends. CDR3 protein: CASSLGTSGVYEQYF. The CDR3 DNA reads TGTGCCAGCAGCTTAGGGACTTCTGGCGTCTACGAGCAGTACTTC.

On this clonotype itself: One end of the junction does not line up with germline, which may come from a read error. The CDR3 region is CARSLVIAGGLYNEQFF. CDR3 DNA sequence: TGTGCCAGAAGCTTAGTCATAGCGGGGGGCCTTTACAATGAGCAGTTCTTC. This chain connects TRBV7-2 to TRBJ2-1, with 10 nucleotides matching TRBD2. Germline V gene data show CDR1 as SGHTA and CDR2 as FQGNSA. The CDR3 totals 17 residues.

The DNA of the CDR3 is TGTGCCAGCAGCTTAGACTTCGACGAGCAGTACTTC. Its protein is CASSLDFDEQYF. V usage is TRBV7-9 and J usage is TRBJ2-7; D is unresolved. Germline V gene lookup returns CDR1 SEHNR and CDR2 FQNEAQ (reference sequence). Trimming removed 1 base at V and 5 bases at J, with 6 bases between. The CDR3 covers 12 residues.